This TCR beta chain is drawn from a study of T cell responses to AZD1222 COVID-19 vaccine. Some clones are missing from TCRdb's copy, which holds only in-frame ones; the method was immunoSEQ multiplex PCR. Of approximately 120,000 clones listed, 89% were seen once; the top ten hold about 1.6%. The V gene's germline CDR1 is SGHDT and CDR2 YYEEEE. V was cut by 4 bases and J by 6 bases, with 13 bases left in between. This CDR3 is 14 amino acids long. Sequenced here: peripheral blood, sampled on day 0 of AZD1222 vaccination. This TCR derives from an adult in good health. The J gene is TRBJ1-4, the V gene TRBV5-6; D gene uncertain. CDR3 bases: TGTGCCAGCAGCGGGAGAGGGCAGGATGAAAAACTGTTTTTT. Its protein is CASSGRGQDEKLFF.